The clone carrying this T cell receptor (beta chain) was recorded a few times. The data stem from a study of T cells in Graves' hyperthyroidism and ophthalmopathy. From RNA transcripts, TCR beta CDR3 regions were amplified. A first-round RT-PCR of the TCR CDR3 used the HTBI primer set. TCRdb used MiXCR to reprocess the multiplex PCR reads, holding one entry per CDR3 protein. The sample has hundreds of thousands of distinct CDR3 sequences, under 20% seen once. Every diagnosis used clinical symptoms, serum thyroxine and TRAb, thyroid ultrasound and orbital computed tomography. Germline values: CDR1 MNHNS, CDR2 SASEGT. Trimming pared 4 bases from V and 5 bases from J, leaving 15 bases between. The CDR3 is made up of 15 amino acids.

The sequence derives from a woman aged 18-30 years with Graves' hyperthyroidism. The sample was blood. The chain recombines TRBV6-1 with TRBJ1-5; D is undetermined. CDR3 bases: TGTGCCAGCAGTGTACACCAAGTAGGGCATCAGCCCCAGCATTTT. This encodes CASSVHQVGHQPQHF.